This T cell receptor beta chain was sequenced for a study of vaccination and CD4 T cells after COVID-19 (dated by TCRdb to between 2021 and 2022). At the level of the whole study: SARS-CoV-2 positivity had been established in the convalescent patients by nasal swab PCR, and mild disease was recorded in nine of these patients and severe disease in one. Six males and four females were included in the convalescent cohort, with two Hispanic individuals, seven Caucasians, two Asians and one multiracial person represented. Participants got two doses of the Pfizer-BioNTech BNT162b2 vaccine (n=8) or two doses of the Moderna mRNA-1273 vaccine (n=2). Post-COVID blood samples from convalescent patients were collected a median of roughly 100 days after diagnosis, with a range of 35 to 161 days. The time from the second vaccine dose to post-vaccine blood sampling had a median of roughly 70 days and ranged from about 12 to 241 days. Overlapping spike peptide pools from SARS-CoV-2 and from the common cold coronaviruses HCoV-NL63, HCoV-OC43 and HCoV-229E were used as culture stimuli. Control cultures received a CEFX viral epitope pool as the positive control, an HIV-1 Nef peptide pool as the negative control, or no peptide. The spike-specific CD4+ TCR repertoire was compared before and after mRNA vaccination in over nine COVID-19 convalescent patients and a handful of infection-naive healthy vaccine recipients.

In its sample, this clonotype was seen a few times. Its antigen is not yet known. The input lacks base qualities; no much larger clone sits a single base away. Paper-wide results and their limitations: The median number of SARS-CoV-2-reactive clonotypes rose from around 20 after infection to 35 to 45 after vaccination, but the change was not significant. In convalescent patients, a median approximately 89% of post-vaccine SARS-CoV-2-reactive clones were detected only after vaccination, suggesting vaccine-specific priming. In convalescent patients, nearly all vaccine-specific clones (304 of 307) were found to be mono-reactive for SARS-CoV-2 spike rather than cross-reactive with common cold coronaviruses. Only a relatively small number of convalescent patients were included in the study, and early timepoints following natural infection were not analyzed.

In the paper's terms, the treatment or condition label means: roughly ten-day PBMC culture with coronavirus spike peptide pools or control peptides (ViraFEST assay). The ViraFEST assay, used in the study, expanded antigen-specific T cells with peptide pools and then identified the expanded clonotypes through TCR sequencing. The convalescent patients' positive SARS-CoV-2 PCR tests were from March to December 2020, which was before the Alpha, Beta and Delta variants emerged in the United States. About 2 million PBMCs per well were cultured in IMDM with approximately 4.9% human AB serum and roughly 9.3 IU/ml IL-2, plus 10 ug/ml peptide pools. Half of the culture medium was replaced with fresh IL-2-containing medium on days 3 and 7. After 10 to 11 days of culture, CD4+ T cells were isolated by negative selection with the EasySep CD4+ T cell isolation kit. PBMCs were separated from whole blood using Ficoll-Paque Plus gradient centrifugation and then either used fresh or cryopreserved at -140C. Each culture condition was generally run in triplicate wells.

The library came from PCR. DNA from cultured CD4+ T cells underwent TCR sequencing with the Oncomine TCR Beta short-read assay at the Johns Hopkins FTIC core. The QIAamp micro DNA kit was used to extract genomic DNA from the cultured CD4+ T cells. Oncomine TCR Beta libraries made from cultured CD4+ T cells were pooled using unique dual indexes and sequenced on an Illumina iSeq 100. The authors processed their data as follows. Non-productive sequences were removed, and CDR3s not starting with C, not ending with F or W, or shorter than 7 amino acids were discarded. The MANAFEST web application identified antigen-specific clonotypes by comparing peptide-stimulated wells against reference wells and other culture wells. For a clone to be called positive, the clone needed an FDR below 0.05, an odds ratio above 5, and a productive frequency above 0.1% in at least two of three replicate wells. Cross-reactive clonotypes were defined as significantly expanded in both SARS-CoV-2 spike wells and at least one common cold coronavirus spike condition. Similarity between CDR3 sequences was evaluated in R version 3.6.1 using Levenshtein distances (stringdist) and unrooted phylogenetic trees (ape). TCRdb handled the public reads itself, with Q25 trimming in fastp and clone calling in MiXCR, and kept productive beta chains. Under each unique CDR3 protein, matching rows form one entry showing the most common genes and DNA. The V and J calls and clone size are TCRdb's, not the authors'. For this sample the table gives some 11,000 distinct CDR3 sequences, of which 40% to 60% were detected only once. More than 12% of the sample is in the top ten clones.

This clonotype originated in a human donor who had recovered from COVID-19. The material sequenced was CD4+ T cells from blood, cultured in vitro.

This receptor has the CDR3 CATSRDRMGGYGYTF. The sequenced DNA is TGTGCCACCAGCAGAGACAGGATGGGGGGCTATGGCTACACCTTC. The rearrangement joined TRBV15 to TRBJ1-2; TRBD1 could be the D gene, as 5 bases match. The germline V gene (reference sequence) supplies CDR1 LNHNV and CDR2 YYDKDF. V is cut by 0 bases and J by 4 bases, and the space between the germline ends is 12 bases. The CDR3 measures 15 amino acids from cysteine to phenylalanine. Only CDR3 DNA remains: 45 bases, in frame from the first base.